These 10 T cell receptor beta chains were all obtained from the same sample, sequenced in a study of PD-L1 blockade in urothelial cancer (dated by TCRdb to the late 2010s). Library preparation used the immunoSEQ multiplex PCR assay. The table was pulled from immuneACCESS by TCRdb, which kept in-frame rearrangements only. Such tables lose some clones; where checked, under half of the loss comes from unresolved V genes, and the rest has no known cause. For this sample there are around 100,000 clones; 70% to 85% appear just once. Of the sample, about 2.2% is held by the ten largest clones. Source: PBMCs, taken around atezolizumab (anti-PD-L1) treatment. These receptors were obtained from a man aged 50-59 years with urothelial cancer.

The genes are TRBV19 and TRBJ2-5; 14 bases are shared with TRBD2. CDR1 and CDR2 (germline): LNHDA, SQIVND (reference sequence). With 5 bases clipped from V and 0 bases from J, the junction kept 8 bases outside the gene matches. This CDR3 has 18 amino acids. This CDR3 is CASSRGTSGSVNQETQYF. The CDR3 bases are TGTGCCAGTAGTCGAGGGACTAGCGGGAGTGTGAACCAAGAGACCCAGTACTTC.

This chain links TRBV5-5 with TRBJ1-2, with 7 positions matching TRBD1. The V gene's germline CDR1 is SGHKS and CDR2 YYEKEE (reference sequence). The length of the CDR3 is 16 residues. J gave up 1 base and V 3 bases, and 9 bases lay outside the gene matches. In DNA form, the CDR3 reads TGTGCCAGCAGCTGGGAAGTCTGGGACAGTAACTATGGCTACACCTTC. This sequence encodes CASSWEVWDSNYGYTF. The full variable domain, in which reference TRBV5-5 and TRBJ1-2 provide the parts outside the CDR3, is DAGVTQSPTHLIKTRGQQVTLRCSPISGHKSVSWYQQVLGQGPQFIFQYYEKEERGRGNFPDRFSARQFPNYSSELNVNALLLGDSALYLCASSWEVWDSNYGYTFGSGTRLTVV.

This clone was picked up a small number of times. The chain combines TRBV4-1 with TRBJ2-7, with TRBD2 identical over 13 bases. Germline V CDR1 and CDR2: MGHRA, YSYEKL. The CDR3 length is 17 residues. V lost 1 base to trimming and J lost 0 bases; unmatched junction nucleotides: 3. This CDR3 is CASSQGTSGSSSYEQYF. The CDR3 DNA reads TGCGCCAGCAGCCAAGGGACTAGCGGGAGCAGCTCCTACGAGCAGTACTTC.

The V and J genes are TRBV19 and TRBJ2-7; 11 bases map to TRBD1. The CDR3 has 15 residues. The germline CDR1 and CDR2 sequences are LNHDA and SQIVND (reference sequence). V gave up 6 bases and J gave up 7 bases; unmatched junction bases: 11. The CDR3 sequence: CASSRGGQGAWEQYF. As DNA, the CDR3 is TGTGCCAGTAGCCGGGGAGGACAGGGGGCTTGGGAGCAGTACTTC.

The V and J genes are TRBV11-2 and TRBJ1-1; D not certain. V lost 0 bases and J lost 0, with 11 bases in between. The CDR3 length is 16 residues. CDR1 is SGHAT and CDR2 is FQNNGV in the germline V gene. The CDR3 protein is CASSLDRGGLNTEAFF. The DNA of the CDR3 is TGTGCCAGCAGCTTAGATCGCGGAGGTCTGAACACTGAAGCTTTCTTT.

The chain employs TRBV19 and TRBJ2-5; TRBD1 might be the D (6 bases). The CDR3 is 16 residues long. V lost 4 bases to trimming and J lost 2 bases, with 17 bases between them. The germline gives CDR1 LNHDA, CDR2 SQIVND (reference sequence). The CDR3 coding sequence is TGTGCCAGTAGTACCTTGACAGGACAGATTCAAGAGACCCAGTACTTC. It yields the protein CASSTLTGQIQETQYF.

The V and J genes are TRBV18 and TRBJ2-7; 9 positions match TRBD1. The junction had 7 bases not matched to a gene; V was cut back by 4 bases and J by 6 bases. The CDR3 length is 14 residues. Germline CDR1 KGHSH, CDR2 LQKENI. The CDR3 DNA reads as TGTGCCAGCTCACTTGGACAGGGGAGGCGCGAGCAGTACTTC. Its protein is CASSLGQGRREQYF. The whole variable domain, filled in from reference TRBV18 and TRBJ2-7, reads NAGVMQNPRHLVRRRGQEARLRCSPMKGHSHVYWYRQLPEEGLKFMVYLQKENIIDESGMPKERFSAEFPKEGPSILRIQQVVRGDSAAYFCASSLGQGRREQYFGPGTRLTVT.

This clone was observed a few times. The chain combines TRBV27 with TRBJ1-1; D is uncertain. Deletions cut 0 bases from V and 2 bases from J, with 10 bases between. Per the germline V gene, CDR1 is MNHEY and CDR2 is SMNVEV (reference sequence). This CDR3 spans 15 amino acids. Here the CDR3 DNA reads TGTGCCAGCAGTTTATCCCTGGCAGGCAACACTGAAGCTTTCTTT. Amino acid sequence: CASSLSLAGNTEAFF.

The gene calls are TRBV6-5 and TRBJ2-1, with 11 bases fitting TRBD1. Germline CDR1 and CDR2: MNHEY and SVGAGI. J gave up 8 bases and V 5 bases, and 5 bases lay outside the gene matches. The CDR3 spans 14 residues. CDR3 amino acids: CASSLRTGGYEQFF. For the CDR3, the DNA is TGTGCCAGCAGTCTACGGACAGGGGGCTATGAGCAGTTCTTC.

The chain recombines TRBV5-1 with TRBJ2-2; 11 bases are a match to TRBD2. This CDR3 has 15 residues. V lost 7 bases and J lost 2; bases outside the gene matches: 4. The V gene's germline CDR1 is SGHRS and CDR2 YFSETQ. The CDR3 is CASPGLAVNTGELFF. CDR3 in DNA: TGCGCCAGCCCGGGACTAGCGGTAAACACCGGGGAGCTGTTTTTT.